A single sample gave rise to the 14 T cell receptor beta chains below, sequenced in a study of T-cell memory formation after mild COVID-19. In TCRdb, the 5' RACE reads were re-called with MiXCR into one record per CDR3 protein. The data show 350,000 to 500,000 distinct CDR3 sequences, about 20% seen once. The sample comprised PBMCs or a T cell subset sorted from them (not recorded which). The receptor source for this set is a man aged 18 to 29 who had mild COVID-19 (a few samples of this study predate the infection). Cell type and time point are not known.

This chain links TRBV4-3 with TRBJ2-3; 13 nucleotides line up with TRBD2. The CDR3 is 20 amino acids. CDR1 is LGHNA and CDR2 is YSLEER in the germline V gene. Trimming cost V 0 bases and J 4 bases; bases outside gene matches: 13. The DNA of the CDR3 is TGCGCCAGCAGCCAAGATCATGGACTAGCGGGGGCCTGGGGGGCAGATACGCAGTATTTT. This gives the protein CASSQDHGLAGAWGADTQYF.

The rearrangement uses TRBV21-1 and TRBJ1-5. TRBV21-1 is labeled a pseudogene. This CDR3 spans 16 amino acids. CDR3 DNA sequence: TGTGCCAGCAGCAATTCTCCCGCCAGGGGGAATCAGCCCCAGCATTTT. Amino acid sequence: CASSNSPARGNQPQHF.

This clonotype appeared a few times. The chain carries TRBV18 and TRBJ1-5, with no clear D. CDR1 is KGHSH, CDR2 LQKENI, per germline. Trimming removed 3 bases at V and 3 bases at J, with 12 bases between. There are 15 residues in the CDR3. The chain's CDR3 is CASSPSPAHNQPQHF. The CDR3, as DNA: TGTGCCAGCTCACCGTCGCCAGCGCACAATCAGCCCCAGCATTTT. Based on the CDR3 plus reference TRBV18 and TRBJ1-5, the full variable domain is NAGVMQNPRHLVRRRGQEARLRCSPMKGHSHVYWYRQLPEEGLKFMVYLQKENIIDESGMPKERFSAEFPKEGPSILRIQQVVRGDSAAYFCASSPSPAHNQPQHFGDGTRLSIL.

This clonotype appeared a few times. This sequence joins TRBV5-1 and TRBJ2-7; D is uncertain. V lost 1 base, J lost 3 bases, and 5 bases lay in between. Germline V gene data show CDR1 as SGHRS and CDR2 as YFSETQ. CDR3 length: 12 amino acids. The DNA of the CDR3 is TGCGCCAGCAGCTTGACAGTCTACGAGCAGTACTTC. Amino acid sequence: CASSLTVYEQYF.

This clonotype occurred a few times. The J gene is TRBJ1-3, the V gene TRBV5-6; 9 positions agree with TRBD1. CDR1 is SGHDT, CDR2 YYEEEE, per germline. The CDR3 consists of 16 residues. Trimming removed 1 base from V and 0 bases from J; junction bases left unmatched: 2. DNA for the CDR3: TGTGCCAGCAGCTTGCGGGACAGGGACTCTGGAAACACCATATATTTT. Protein sequence: CASSLRDRDSGNTIYF.

This sequence joins TRBV7-8 and TRBJ2-3; 7 bases fit TRBD1. Looked up from germline, CDR1 is SGHVS and CDR2 is FQNEAQ. V gave up 6 bases and J gave up 5 bases; unmatched junction bases: 11. This CDR3 comprises 15 residues. Here the CDR3 reads CASRRTGVNGDTQYF. The CDR3 nucleotides read TGTGCCAGCAGACGTACAGGGGTAAATGGAGATACGCAGTATTTT.

In this sample, this clonotype turned up a few times. The rearrangement links TRBV20-1 to TRBJ2-1; 8 bases map to TRBD2. From germline, CDR1 is DFQATT and CDR2 SNEGSKA (reference sequence). The trim removed 4 bases at V and 0 bases at J, leaving 5 bases unmatched. The CDR3 has 15 amino acids. The CDR3 protein is CSAILAGSSYNEQFF. CDR3 in DNA: TGCAGTGCTATCCTAGCGGGTAGCTCCTACAATGAGCAGTTCTTC.

This clonotype was detected only a few times. The genes are TRBV6-2 or TRBV6-3 and TRBJ2-3; D unresolved. V was cut by 7 bases and J by 3 bases, with 11 bases left in between. From germline, CDR1 is MNHEY and CDR2 SVGEGT. This CDR3 has 13 residues. The CDR3 nucleotides read TGTGCCAGCACCGAGCTGGGGACAGATACGCAGTATTTT. This translates into CASTELGTDTQYF.

V usage is TRBV2 and J usage is TRBJ1-3, with D perhaps TRBD1 (6 bases). Germline values: CDR1 SNHLY, CDR2 FYNNEI. V lost 2 bases, J lost 2 bases, and 10 bases lay in between. The CDR3 is made up of 15 amino acids. This CDR3 is CASSERGSTGNTIYF. DNA of the CDR3: TGTGCCAGCAGTGAAAGGGGGAGTACTGGAAACACCATATATTTT.

This chain joins TRBV6-5 and TRBJ2-7; 7 bases map to TRBD1. Germline V gene sequence: CDR1 MNHEY, CDR2 SVGAGI. With V trimmed by 11 bases and J by 0 bases, 7 bases remained unmatched. CDR3 size: 13 residues. Here the CDR3 reads CAAWTGSSYEQYF. CDR3 DNA sequence: TGTGCCGCCTGGACAGGAAGCTCCTACGAGCAGTACTTC.

This clonotype has a handful of counts. The rearrangement joins TRBV6-2 or TRBV6-3 to TRBJ2-1, with D maybe TRBD2 (6 bases). The germline CDR1 and CDR2 sequences are MNHEY and SVGEGT. The CDR3 loop spans 17 amino acids. V lost 0 bases and J 2 bases, leaving 14 bases between the germline ends. The CDR3 sequence is CASSYSLSGRPYNEQFF. For the CDR3, the DNA is TGTGCCAGCAGTTACTCACTGTCAGGGAGGCCCTACAATGAGCAGTTCTTC.

This chain connects TRBV6-5 to TRBJ2-2; 15 positions agree with TRBD2. CDR1 is MNHEY, CDR2 SVGAGI, per germline. The CDR3 runs 16 residues. Trimming at V came to 6 bases and at J to 6 bases, leaving 5 bases not matched to a gene. CDR3: CASSRTSGGASGELFF. In DNA form, the CDR3 reads TGTGCCAGCAGCAGGACTAGCGGGGGGGCTTCCGGGGAGCTGTTTTTT.

This clonotype was observed many times. The J gene is TRBJ2-7, the V gene TRBV5-4; D not certain. CDR1 is SGHNT, CDR2 YYREEE, per germline (reference sequence). Trimming left V 1 base short and J 1 base short, with 3 bases between. The CDR3 extends over 12 amino acids. The chain's CDR3 is CASSLQSYEQYF. The DNA for the CDR3 is TGTGCCAGCAGCTTGCAATCCTACGAGCAGTACTTC.

This clonotype was seen a handful of times. The genes are TRBV28 and TRBJ2-7, with D perhaps TRBD1 or TRBD2 (6 bases each). Germline lookup yields CDR1 MDHEN and CDR2 SYDVKM. This CDR3 is built from 14 residues. The V end lost 5 bases, the J end lost 11 bases, and 22 bases lay between the germline ends. CDR3 residues: CASSLGGGPSFEYV. The CDR3, as DNA: TGTGCCAGCAGTCTGGGTGGGGGGCCCTCCTTTGAGTACGTC.